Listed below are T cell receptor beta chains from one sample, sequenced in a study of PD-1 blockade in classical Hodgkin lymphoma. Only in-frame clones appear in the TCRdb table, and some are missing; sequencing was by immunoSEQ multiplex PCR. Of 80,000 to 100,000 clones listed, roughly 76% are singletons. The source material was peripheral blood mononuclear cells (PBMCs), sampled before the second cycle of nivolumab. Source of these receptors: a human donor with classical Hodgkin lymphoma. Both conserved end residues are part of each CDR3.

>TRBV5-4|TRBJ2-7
CASSPQVGEVSEQYF
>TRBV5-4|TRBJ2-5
CASSAGSKPGTQYF
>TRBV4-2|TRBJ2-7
CASSHTSGIAYEQYF
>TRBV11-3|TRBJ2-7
CASSLYGDGLAVPYEQYF
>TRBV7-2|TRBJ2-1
CASSTYGDEQFF
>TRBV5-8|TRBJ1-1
CASSLWQKNTEAFF
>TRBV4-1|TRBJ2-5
CASRDPGGAEETQYF
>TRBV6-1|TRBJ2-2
CASSGPPGLADDTGELFF
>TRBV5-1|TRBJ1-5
CASSFEGDQPQHF
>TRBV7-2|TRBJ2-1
CASSTQQGEQFF
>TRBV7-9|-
CASSPGFEQYF
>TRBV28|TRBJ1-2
CASSFQGHPLGYGYTF
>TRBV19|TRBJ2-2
CASSAGRNTGELFF
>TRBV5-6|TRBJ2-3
CASSSYWSASGRPDTQYF
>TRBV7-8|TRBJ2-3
CASSPRGLSTDTQYF
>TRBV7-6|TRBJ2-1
CASSPSGLNSYNEQFF
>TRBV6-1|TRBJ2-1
CASSERVSSYNEQFF
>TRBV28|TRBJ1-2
CASTSPGGPGLYGYTF
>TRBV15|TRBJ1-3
CATSIPGGGNTIYF
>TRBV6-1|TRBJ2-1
CASSRGPYNEQFF
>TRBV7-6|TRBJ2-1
CASSKGQVRNEQFF
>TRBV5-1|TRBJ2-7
CASSLESSGLSYEQYF
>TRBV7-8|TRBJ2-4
CASSIGGGGVGNIQYF
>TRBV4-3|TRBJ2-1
CASSQDPGEYNEQFF
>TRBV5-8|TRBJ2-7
CASTPRDRGREQYF
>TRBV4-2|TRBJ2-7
CASSQGIAFSYEQYF
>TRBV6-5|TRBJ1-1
CASSWGGTTEAFF
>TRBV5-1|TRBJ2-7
CASSQGQGPYEQYF
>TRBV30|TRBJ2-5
CAWNPGGGETQYF
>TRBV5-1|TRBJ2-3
CASSTGLAGTDTQYF
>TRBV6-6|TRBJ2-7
CASSWGTGGGIYEQYF
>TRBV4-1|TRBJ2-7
CASSQPGTRGWYEQYF